These T cell receptor beta chains were read from a single sample in a study of blood T cells in healthy people across ages. TCRdb ran MiXCR on the 5' RACE reads and lists one entry per CDR3 protein. The sample yields over 500,000 distinct CDR3 sequences, 52% seen once. The sample was blood. These receptors were obtained from a woman of 80 years or more in good health. The CDR3 runs from the conserved cysteine through the conserved F or W. D genes are given only for firm matches. Size is omitted from some rows. Given values are once, few, many or a class for expanded clones.

V: TRBV12-3/TRBV12-4; D: -; J: TRBJ2-5; length: 16; size: many; CDR3: CASSPRGGRESGTQYF; DNA: TGTGCCAGCAGTCCGCGAGGAGGCCGCGAGTCGGGGACCCAGTACTTC
V: TRBV7-2; D: TRBD2; J: TRBJ2-3; length: 16; size: -; CDR3: CAGSPRTSGDTDTQYF; DNA: TGTGCCGGCAGCCCCAGGACTAGCGGGGATACAGATACGCAGTATTTT
V: TRBV9; D: TRBD2; J: TRBJ2-5; length: 15; size: once; CDR3: CASSVVAGGVETQYF; DNA: TGTGCCAGCAGCGTAGTAGCGGGAGGGGTCGAGACCCAGTACTTC
V: TRBV25-1; D: TRBD1; J: TRBJ2-5; length: 14; size: once; CDR3: CASSPTGTGKTQYF; DNA: TGTGCCAGCAGTCCCACCGGGACAGGGAAGACCCAGTACTTC
V: TRBV5-1; D: -; J: TRBJ2-1; length: 15; size: -; CDR3: CASSSSGAGDNEQFF; DNA: TGCGCCAGCAGCTCCAGTGGGGCCGGGGACAATGAGCAGTTCTTC
V: TRBV6-6; D: -; J: TRBJ2-1; length: 13; size: once; CDR3: CAGMAGTHNEQFF; DNA: TGTGCCGGCATGGCCGGGACCCACAATGAGCAGTTCTTC
V: TRBV20-1; D: -; J: TRBJ2-7; length: 11; size: many; CDR3: CIARQEYEQYF; DNA: TGCATTGCTAGACAGGAGTACGAGCAGTACTTC
V: TRBV20-1; D: -; J: TRBJ2-5; length: 13; size: -; CDR3: CSAYPLSGETQYF; DNA: TGCAGTGCGTACCCCCTCTCGGGAGAGACCCAGTACTTC
V: TRBV21-1; D: -; J: TRBJ1-5; length: 14; size: many; CDR3: CASLYRNSNQPQHF; DNA: TGTGCCAGCCTTTACAGGAATAGCAATCAGCCCCAGCATTTT
V: TRBV6-2/TRBV6-3; D: -; J: TRBJ2-4; length: 15; size: few; CDR3: CASSYMGVAKNIQYF; DNA: TGTGCCAGCAGTTACATGGGAGTAGCCAAAAACATTCAGTACTTC
V: TRBV20-1; D: TRBD2; J: TRBJ2-4; length: 17; size: -; CDR3: CSARGPSGRGVKNIQYF; DNA: TGCAGTGCTAGAGGGCCTAGCGGGAGAGGGGTCAAAAACATTCAGTACTTC